The 14 T cell receptor beta chains below all came from one sample that was sequenced in a study of shared T cell receptors in the human thymus. The method was immunoSEQ multiplex PCR; TCRdb's version includes in-frame clones alone and lacks a portion of them. This sample carries hundreds of thousands of clones, about 89% of them seen once, and the ten largest clones take 0.0094%. These data were also reused for a study on human thymus T cells.

The sample taken for sequencing was thymocytes. These receptors came from a boy under two years old with a congenital heart defect.

The chain carries TRBV7-2 and TRBJ2-7; 16 nucleotides agree with TRBD2. V lost 0 bases to trimming and J lost 0 bases; unmatched junction nucleotides: 11. The CDR3 has 21 residues. The germline gives CDR1 SGHTA, CDR2 FQGNSA. DNA for the CDR3: TGTGCCAGCAGCTTAGCTGGGACTAGCGGGAGGGCCAACCTCTCCTCCTACGAGCAGTACTTC. It yields the protein CASSLAGTSGRANLSSYEQYF.

The chain is built from TRBV4-1 and TRBJ1-6; no reliable D call. With 2 bases removed from V and 0 bases from J, the gap between germline ends came to 14 bases. This CDR3 has 18 amino acids. Per germline, CDR1 MGHRA and CDR2 YSYEKL. CDR3 in amino acids: CASSQTRETSSYNSPLHF. Written as DNA, the CDR3 is TGCGCCAGCAGCCAAACACGTGAAACAAGCTCCTATAATTCACCCCTCCACTTT.

The rearrangement links TRBV28 to TRBJ2-1; 9 bases map to TRBD2. In germline, CDR1 is MDHEN, CDR2 SYDVKM. The CDR3 consists of 16 residues. V was pared by 3 bases and J by 3 bases, with 6 bases of the junction left unmatched. CDR3: CASSLTREGLYNEQFF. CDR3 in DNA: TGTGCCAGCAGTTTGACGCGGGAGGGACTCTACAATGAGCAGTTCTTC.

V gene TRBV9 combines with J gene TRBJ2-7; 10 bases line up with TRBD1. The CDR3 loop spans 16 amino acids. V was clipped by 0 bases and J by 2 bases; unmatched bases: 5. Germline V gene lookup returns CDR1 SGDLS and CDR2 YYNGEE. CDR3 loop: CASSVAGQGLPYEQYF. The CDR3 DNA reads as TGTGCCAGCAGCGTAGCGGGACAGGGGCTACCCTACGAGCAGTACTTC.

This chain uses TRBV6-5 with TRBJ2-3, with 7 bases matching TRBD1. This CDR3 has 14 residues. CDR1 and CDR2 (germline): MNHEY, SVGAGI. The V gene end was trimmed by 11 bases and the J gene end by 6 bases; junction bases not matched to a gene: 14. For the CDR3, the DNA is TGTGCCGGGTCGACAGGGAGATTTCCCGATACGCAGTATTTT. Protein: CAGSTGRFPDTQYF.

The genes are TRBV7-9 and TRBJ2-7; 7 bases map to TRBD1. With 0 bases clipped from V and 5 bases from J, the junction kept 13 bases outside the gene matches. Germline assignment: CDR1 SEHNR and CDR2 FQNEAQ (reference sequence). The CDR3 loop spans 17 amino acids. In DNA form, the CDR3 reads TGTGCCAGCAGCTTAGCGAGTCATAGACAGGGTATCCACGAGCAGTACTTC. Residues: CASSLASHRQGIHEQYF.

The rearrangement links TRBV4-1 to TRBJ2-7, with D tentatively TRBD1 (5 bases). V was shortened by 3 bases and J by 3 bases, with 15 bases between the two germline ends. The CDR3 spans 15 residues. Germline CDR1 is MGHRA and CDR2 is YSYEKL. The CDR3 sequence: CASSQDHWTYYEQYF. As DNA, the CDR3 is TGCGCCAGCAGCCAGGATCACTGGACATACTACGAGCAGTACTTC.

This chain uses TRBV9 with TRBJ2-6; TRBD2 agrees at 14 bases. This CDR3 comprises 21 residues. The J segment lost 3 bases and the V segment lost 4 bases, leaving 15 bases of the junction unmatched. Germline V gene lookup returns CDR1 SGDLS and CDR2 YYNGEE. As DNA, the CDR3 is TGTGCCAGCAGCCCTCGATCCGGGACTAGCGGGAGTCATCATGGGGCCAACGTCCTGACTTTC. Translated: CASSPRSGTSGSHHGANVLTF.

This clone was picked up one time. V is TRBV5-4 and J is TRBJ2-5; D possibly corresponds to TRBD1 (5 bases). Germline values: CDR1 SGHNT, CDR2 YYREEE (reference sequence). With 4 bases removed from V and 5 bases from J, the gap between germline ends came to 12 bases. The CDR3 covers 13 residues. The CDR3 spells CASSLPGMETQYF. CDR3 nucleotide sequence: TGTGCCAGCAGCCTACCAGGGATGGAGACCCAGTACTTC.

The chain couples TRBV28 to TRBJ2-3; TRBD1 is a possible D gene (5 bases). This CDR3 contains 16 residues. Germline loops: CDR1 MDHEN, CDR2 SYDVKM. The V and J ends lost 6 bases and 2 bases respectively, with 18 bases between them. The CDR3, as DNA: TGTGCCAGCAGGCTAAAGGGGTCGGAACTCACAGATACGCAGTATTTT. Translation: CASRLKGSELTDTQYF. The complete variable domain, with remaining parts taken from reference TRBV28 and TRBJ2-3, reads DVKVTQSSRYLVKRTGEKVFLECVQDMDHENMFWYRQDPGLGLRLIYFSYDVKMKEKGDIPEGYSVSREKKERFSLILESASTNQTSMYLCASRLKGSELTDTQYFGPGTRLTVL.

V usage is TRBV7-2 and J usage is TRBJ2-7, with 11 bases that match TRBD2. The CDR3 length is 14 residues. CDR1 is SGHTA and CDR2 is FQGNSA in the germline V gene. Trimming took 5 bases from V and 6 from J; bases not matched to a gene: 6. This CDR3 reads CASSHLAGGSEQYF. The CDR3 DNA follows: TGTGCCAGCAGCCATCTAGCGGGAGGCAGCGAGCAGTACTTC.

The V and J genes are TRBV28 and TRBJ2-1, with 7 bases that match TRBD1. Trimming took 10 bases from V and 2 from J; bases not matched to a gene: 17. This CDR3 comprises 17 residues. CDR1 and CDR2 (germline): MDHEN, SYDVKM. This CDR3 is CAICLSWGTATYNEQFF. DNA of the CDR3: TGTGCCATCTGCCTATCTTGGGGGACAGCTACCTACAATGAGCAGTTCTTC.

The rearrangement links TRBV21-1 to TRBJ2-1; the DNA was not compared with TRBD1, the D call given in the table. TRBV21-1 is classified as a pseudogene. CDR3 length: 15 residues. The CDR3 region has the DNA TGTGCCAGCAGCAATCCGGGACAGGGTAACAATGAGCAGTTCTTC. This codes for CASSNPGQGNNEQFF.

A single count supports this clone. This rearrangement joins TRBV19 to TRBJ1-5; a possible D gene is TRBD1 (5 bases). The V end lost 5 bases, the J end lost 5 bases, and 16 bases lay between the germline ends. The CDR3 runs 15 residues. Germline assignment: CDR1 LNHDA and CDR2 SQIVND (reference sequence). CDR3 bases: TGTGCCAGTAGTCCTAGCTTTGGGGGGGATCAGCCCCAGCATTTT. Protein sequence: CASSPSFGGDQPQHF.